The entry below gives a single TCR beta chain sequence along with its context. The sample comes from a study of blood T cell repertoires in COVID-19. Study information: PBMCs, B-cell-depleted T cells, or T cells provided the cDNA or gDNA that made up the material.

In the original analysis: Quantification of nucleated cells was approximated via reference gene primer amplification. Generated by immunoSEQ multiplex PCR, the TCRdb table keeps only in-frame clones and is missing some. The D gene and trimming were derived from the DNA, and the V and J assignments and clone size from that table. The profile covers tens of thousands of clones, with approximately 87% appearing a single time and around 6.9% taken by the ten largest. Sequenced sample: peripheral blood. The TCR was taken from a man between 60 and 75 years old with active or convalescent COVID-19.

This CDR3 is CASSSPQTTGPMGYEQFF. The DNA for the CDR3 is TGTGCCAGCAGTTCGCCCCAAACAACAGGGCCAATGGGTTATGAGCAGTTCTTC. V gene TRBV27 combines with J gene TRBJ2-1; D might be TRBD1 (6 bases). Trimming removed 4 bases from V and 8 bases from J, with 27 bases in between. This CDR3 has 18 amino acids. CDR1 MNHEY and CDR2 SMNVEV come from the germline V gene (reference sequence).